The 15 T cell receptor beta chains presented below share a single source sample, sequenced in a study of blood T cell repertoires in COVID-19. Produced via immunoSEQ multiplex PCR; TCRdb's table is partial and in-frame only. The sample contains 200,000 to 250,000 clones, 85% to 90% of which appear only once. Source material: PBMCs or T cells enriched from blood (not recorded which). All receptors derive from a man aged 50-60 years who had been exposed to COVID-19.

This chain connects TRBV29-1 to TRBJ2-5; no reliable D call. V was shortened by 7 bases and J by 0 bases, with 12 bases between the two germline ends. Germline loops: CDR1 SQVTM, CDR2 ANQGSEA. The CDR3 consists of 13 residues. CDR3 protein: CSAWHSNQETQYF. The CDR3, as DNA: TGCAGCGCGTGGCACAGTAACCAAGAGACCCAGTACTTC.

This rearrangement joins TRBV24-1 to TRBJ2-1, with TRBD2 matching 7 bases. The germline gives CDR1 KGHDR, CDR2 SFDVKD. This CDR3 is built from 16 residues. The V and J ends lost 3 bases and 4 bases, in that order; junction bases with no gene match: 8. CDR3 sequence: CATSDLAAQRYNEQFF. CDR3 nucleotides: TGTGCCACCAGTGATCTAGCGGCCCAAAGATACAATGAGCAGTTCTTC.

This clone came up a few times. The rearrangement joins TRBV11-2 to TRBJ2-1; TRBD1 is a possible D gene (6 bases). The CDR3 loop spans 16 amino acids. CDR1 is SGHAT, CDR2 FQNNGV, per germline. V was trimmed by 3 bases and J by 3 bases, leaving 15 bases between them. In DNA, the CDR3 is TGTGCCAGCAGCTTGGGTGGACAGAGGGGCTACAATGAGCAGTTCTTC. It translates to CASSLGGQRGYNEQFF.

V gene TRBV18 combines with J gene TRBJ1-4; D ambiguous. The CDR3 loop spans 16 amino acids. Germline CDR1 is KGHSH and CDR2 is LQKENI. The ends were cut back, 3 bases at V and 5 bases at J, with 16 bases in the middle. CDR3 nucleotide sequence: TGTGCCAGCTCACCCCGAGTCGGGAATGCCAATGAAAAACTGTTTTTT. It is translated as CASSPRVGNANEKLFF. Full variable domain (missing parts from reference TRBV18 and TRBJ1-4): NAGVMQNPRHLVRRRGQEARLRCSPMKGHSHVYWYRQLPEEGLKFMVYLQKENIIDESGMPKERFSAEFPKEGPSILRIQQVVRGDSAAYFCASSPRVGNANEKLFFGSGTQLSVL.

The chain joins TRBV12-3 or TRBV12-4 to TRBJ2-7, with 8 nucleotides matching TRBD2. The CDR3 has 13 amino acids. V trimming: 9 bases; J trimming: 0 bases; junction bases outside the gene matches: 4. The CDR3 reads CASRAGDSYEQYF. As DNA, the CDR3 is TGTGCCAGTCGAGCGGGGGACTCCTACGAGCAGTACTTC.

This clone has just a few counts. CDR3: CASSERDGINYGYTF. The CDR3 DNA reads TGTGCCAGCAGTGAGCGGGACGGAATAAACTATGGCTACACCTTC. This rearrangement joins TRBV6-4 to TRBJ1-2, with D perhaps TRBD1 (5 bases). Germline CDR1 MRHNA, CDR2 SNTAGT. Trimming pared 3 bases from V and 2 bases from J, leaving 13 bases between. The CDR3 has 15 amino acids.

CDR3 bases: TGTGCCAGCAGCTTAATAGCGGGAGGTAGTGATACGCAGTATTTT. Translation: CASSLIAGGSDTQYF. V and J are TRBV7-3 and TRBJ2-3, with 10 nucleotides matching TRBD2. CDR1 SGHTA and CDR2 FQGTGA come from the germline V gene. Trimming cost V 1 base and J 6 bases; bases outside gene matches: 4. The CDR3 is made up of 15 amino acids. Full variable domain (remainder filled in from reference TRBV7-3 and TRBJ2-3): GAGVSQTPSNKVTEKGKYVELRCDPISGHTALYWYRQSLGQGPEFLIYFQGTGAADDSGLPNDRFFAVRPEGSVSTLKIQRTERGDSAVYLCASSLIAGGSDTQYFGPGTRLTVL.

The J gene is TRBJ2-4, the V gene TRBV3-1 (or the pseudogene TRBV3-2); a possible D gene is TRBD2 (5 bases). The CDR3 has 16 amino acids. The germline V gene encodes CDR1 LGHDT and CDR2 YNNKEL (reference sequence). The V gene lost 0 bases and the J gene lost 2 bases, with 11 bases spanning the gap. The CDR3, as DNA: TGTGCCAGCAGCCAAGAGTTAGCGAGGTCCAAAAACATTCAGTACTTC. Its protein is CASSQELARSKNIQYF.

This clone was seen only once. The chain joins TRBV21-1 to TRBJ1-4. TRBV21-1 is given as a pseudogene. The CDR3 has 14 residues. In DNA form, the CDR3 reads TGTGCCAGCAGTACCGGTTCGTTTGGTGAAAAACTGTTTTTT. As protein: CASSTGSFGEKLFF.

This rearrangement joins TRBV25-1 to TRBJ2-3, with 13 bases aligning to TRBD2. V shed 5 bases and J 2 bases; nucleotides not matched to a gene: 7. The CDR3 runs to 17 residues. Per the germline V gene, CDR1 is MGHDK and CDR2 is SYGVNS. CDR3 sequence reads: CASSRLAGGQSTDTQYF. The CDR3 bases are TGTGCCAGCAGTCGACTAGCGGGGGGACAATCCACAGATACGCAGTATTTT.

V usage is TRBV12-5 and J usage is TRBJ1-1; D not certain. V gave up 2 bases and J gave up 5 bases, with 9 bases separating them. The CDR3 loop spans 13 amino acids. Germline CDR1 and CDR2: LGHNT and FRNRAP. The CDR3 region has the DNA TGTGCTAGTGGTTTGAGAGGCGGGACTGAAGCTTTCTTT. It encodes CASGLRGGTEAFF.

The J gene is TRBJ2-1, the V gene TRBV9; 7 nucleotides agree with TRBD1. J gave up 5 bases and V 7 bases, and 9 bases lay outside the gene matches. The CDR3 has 14 amino acids. CDR1 is SGDLS, CDR2 YYNGEE, per germline. DNA for the CDR3: TGTGCCAGCGCACTCGACAGGGTTGACAATGAGCAGTTCTTC. This encodes CASALDRVDNEQFF.

V and J are TRBV7-9 and TRBJ1-1; no clear D. V dropped 4 bases and J dropped 1 base, with 13 bases sitting between them. Germline CDR1 SEHNR, CDR2 FQNEAQ (reference sequence). There are 15 residues in the CDR3. The CDR3 DNA sequence: TGTGCCAGCAGCTCCAGAGGCACACGGAACACTGAAGCTTTCTTT. This translates into CASSSRGTRNTEAFF. Supplemented by reference TRBV7-9 and TRBJ1-1, the full variable domain reads DTGVSQNPRHKITKRGQNVTFRCDPISEHNRLYWYRQTLGQGPEFLTYFQNEAQLEKSRLLSDRFSAERPKGSFSTLEIQRTEQGDSAMYLCASSSRGTRNTEAFFGQGTRLTVV.

CDR3 sequence: CASSQGTADEKLFF. The CDR3 DNA reads as TGCGCCAGCAGCCAAGGGACAGCCGATGAAAAACTGTTTTTT. The chain is built from TRBV5-1 and TRBJ1-4; TRBD1 agrees at 7 bases. The V gene end was trimmed by 4 bases and the J gene end by 6 bases; junction bases not matched to a gene: 6. Germline-derived CDR1 and CDR2 are SGHRS and YFSETQ. The CDR3 has 14 residues.

The rearrangement links TRBV4-1 to TRBJ1-4, with TRBD1 matching 8 bases. Germline assignment: CDR1 MGHRA and CDR2 YSYEKL. V lost 4 bases to trimming and J lost 4 bases; unmatched junction nucleotides: 2. This CDR3 is built from 14 residues. The DNA for the CDR3 is TGCGCCAGCAGCCGGACAGGGAATAATGAAAAACTGTTTTTT. Amino acid sequence: CASSRTGNNEKLFF.